The clone carrying this T cell receptor beta chain has just a few counts. These data come from a study of blood T cells in healthy people across ages. PCR was performed a second time for about 7 to 11 cycles using a sample-barcoded 5' primer and a J-beta primer mix. One entry per CDR3 protein results from TCRdb running MiXCR on the 5' RACE reads. This sample carries approximately 2,000,000 distinct CDR3 sequences, more than 35% of them seen once, and the ten largest clones take 23%. Losses at the gene ends were 5 bases for V and 6 bases for J; bases not matched to a gene: 7. CDR3 length equals 16 residues. Looked up from germline, CDR1 is SGHTA and CDR2 is FQGNSA.

The specimen sequenced was blood. V and J are TRBV7-2 and TRBJ2-3, with 14 bases lining up with TRBD2. The sequence was obtained from a human donor in good health. The DNA of the CDR3 is TGTGCCAGCAGCGCCCGACTAGCGGGGGGGCTCGATACGCAGTATTTT. As protein: CASSARLAGGLDTQYF.